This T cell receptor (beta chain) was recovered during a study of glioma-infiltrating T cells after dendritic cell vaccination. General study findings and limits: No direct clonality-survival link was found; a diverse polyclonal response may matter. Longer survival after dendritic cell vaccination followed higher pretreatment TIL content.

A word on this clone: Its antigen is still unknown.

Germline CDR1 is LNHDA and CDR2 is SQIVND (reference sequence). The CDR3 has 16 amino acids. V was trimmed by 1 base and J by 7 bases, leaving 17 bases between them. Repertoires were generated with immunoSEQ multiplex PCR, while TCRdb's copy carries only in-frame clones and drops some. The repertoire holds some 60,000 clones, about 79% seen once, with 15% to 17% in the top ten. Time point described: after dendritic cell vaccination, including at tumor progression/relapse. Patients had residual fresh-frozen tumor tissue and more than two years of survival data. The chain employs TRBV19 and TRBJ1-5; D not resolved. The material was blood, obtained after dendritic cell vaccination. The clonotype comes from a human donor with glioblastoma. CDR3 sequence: CASSIGAGSARQPQHF. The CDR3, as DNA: TGTGCCAGTAGTATAGGGGCGGGCTCAGCAAGACAGCCCCAGCATTTT.